Sequencing of this T cell receptor beta chain was carried out in a study of shared clonotypes between healthy human individuals. Whole-study results and caveats: Shared clonotypes across all four donors exceeded non-shared ones in generation probability. The study drew on few donors, limiting represented genetic and exposure-history diversity.

Naive CD8 cells were CD45RO-negative, positively selected for CCR7, excluding terminally differentiated effector memory CD45RA+ cells. The input for sorted-subset replicate PCRs was approximately 200 ng DNA, approximately 30,000 T cell genomes. This table comes from immunoSEQ multiplex PCR, and its TCRdb copy is limited to in-frame clones, with some not included. The data show about 2.1 million clones, with about 93% seen just once and 1.5% to 2% held by the top ten. Details on this clone: Antigen: not known.

Germline V gene lookup returns CDR1 MNHNS and CDR2 SASEGT. The CDR3 consists of 16 residues. After removal of 2 bases from V and 4 bases from J, the junction contained 7 bases not matched to a gene. Sequenced input: naive CD8+ T cells from PBMCs. The V and J genes are TRBV6-1 and TRBJ2-1; 8 nucleotides line up with TRBD2. The sequence was collected from a man aged 18-30 years in good health. Some clones in this sample may be carry-over from other donors' samples. The CDR3 region is CASSERPSGPYNEQFF. Written as DNA, the CDR3 is TGTGCCAGCAGTGAACGTCCTAGCGGGCCGTACAATGAGCAGTTCTTC.